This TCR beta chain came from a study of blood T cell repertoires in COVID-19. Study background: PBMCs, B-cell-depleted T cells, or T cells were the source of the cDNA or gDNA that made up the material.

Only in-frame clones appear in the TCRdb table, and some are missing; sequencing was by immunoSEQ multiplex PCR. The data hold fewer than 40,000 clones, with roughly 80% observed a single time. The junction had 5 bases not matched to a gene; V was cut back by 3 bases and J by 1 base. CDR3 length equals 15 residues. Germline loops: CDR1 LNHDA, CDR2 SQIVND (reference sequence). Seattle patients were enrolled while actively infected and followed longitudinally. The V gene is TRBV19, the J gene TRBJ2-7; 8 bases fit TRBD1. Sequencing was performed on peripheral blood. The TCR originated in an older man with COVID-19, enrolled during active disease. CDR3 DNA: TGTGCCAGTAGTATTTCCGGACAGGGTTCCTACGAGCAGTACTTC. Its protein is CASSISGQGSYEQYF. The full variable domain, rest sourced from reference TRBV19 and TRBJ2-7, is DGGITQSPKYLFRKEGQNVTLSCEQNLNHDAMYWYRQDPGQGLRLIYYSQIVNDFQKGDIAEGYSVSREKKESFPLTVTSAQKNPTAFYLCASSISGQGSYEQYFGPGTRLTVT.